This TCR beta chain was retrieved from a study of vaccination and CD4 T cells after COVID-19. Sequencing of the DNA from cultured CD4+ T cells was carried out with the Oncomine TCR Beta short-read assay. A single record per CDR3 protein comes from TCRdb applying MiXCR to the PCR reads. Of over 11,000 distinct CDR3 sequences listed, about three fifths are singletons. Trimming pared 4 bases from V and 4 bases from J, leaving 10 bases between. The CDR3 sequence is 13 residues long. Details on this clonotype: Its antigen is as yet unknown.

This sample's treatment: approximately nine-day PBMC culture with coronavirus spike peptide pools or control peptides (ViraFEST assay). Every well contained more than 1.5 million PBMCs, which were grown with approximately 10 IU/ml IL-2 and approximately 9.5 ug/ml peptide pools. Source material: CD4+ T cells from blood, cultured in vitro. The V call is TRBV12-3 or TRBV12-4, the J call TRBJ1-2; TRBD1 is a possible D gene (5 bases). The receptor comes from a human donor who had recovered from COVID-19. The CDR3 nucleotides are TGTGCCAGCAGTTCAGGGTTGGGCTATGGCTACACCTTC. Its translation: CASSSGLGYGYTF.